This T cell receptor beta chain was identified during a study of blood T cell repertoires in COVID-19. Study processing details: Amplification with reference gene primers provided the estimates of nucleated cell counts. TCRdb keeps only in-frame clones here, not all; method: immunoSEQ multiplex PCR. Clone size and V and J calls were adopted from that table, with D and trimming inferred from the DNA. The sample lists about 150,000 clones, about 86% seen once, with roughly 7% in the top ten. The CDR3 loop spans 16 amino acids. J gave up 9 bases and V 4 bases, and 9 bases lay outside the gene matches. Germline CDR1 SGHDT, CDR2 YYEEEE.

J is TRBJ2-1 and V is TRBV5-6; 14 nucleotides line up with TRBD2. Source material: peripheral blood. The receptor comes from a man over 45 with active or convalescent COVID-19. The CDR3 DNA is TGTGCCAGCAGCGACCGACTAGCGGGAGGGTTCAGTGAGCAGTTCTTC. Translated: CASSDRLAGGFSEQFF. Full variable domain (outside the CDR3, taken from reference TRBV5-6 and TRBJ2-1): DAGVTQSPTHLIKTRGQQVTLRCSPKSGHDTVSWYQQALGQGPQFIFQYYEEEERQRGNFPDRFSGHQFPNYSSELNVNALLLGDSALYLCASSDRLAGGFSEQFFGPGTRLTVL.